This TCR beta chain was sequenced in a study of shared clonotypes between healthy human individuals. Healthy HIV-negative adults without recent acute infections or vaccinations served as donors. Every donor was a Caucasian adult from Nashville, Tennessee. Memory CD4+ cells were the fraction left after CD45RA+ naive selection. The CDR3 totals 16 residues. Germline-derived CDR1 and CDR2 are MNHEY and SVGAGI. Trimming took 4 bases from V and 2 from J, leaving 12 bases between them. Profiling relied on immunoSEQ multiplex PCR, and the TCRdb table lists in-frame clones only, not all of them. Seen here are some 2.4 million clones, over 85% observed once, and the top ten hold about 0.34%.

This sequence was found in a young man in good health. Some clones in this sample may be carry-over from other donors' samples. V gene TRBV6-5 combines with J gene TRBJ1-6, with a weak D call TRBD1 (6 bases). The material sequenced was naive CD4+ T cells from PBMCs. Subset reported: CD45RA+ positively selected. CDR3 DNA sequence: TGTGCCAGCAGTTCCCATAAGGGGGCCTATAATTCACCCCTCCACTTT. It translates to CASSSHKGAYNSPLHF.